This T cell receptor beta chain appears in the sequencing data of a study of regulatory T cells in long-lasting Graves disease. Study-wide background: Over 5 years on antithyroid drugs plus positive TSH receptor antibodies marked Graves' disease as persistent. Study results and limitations: Accuracy may have been reduced by the small sample size. More public clonotypes were shared by persistent patients (approximately 3,000) than by new patients (roughly 910).

The CDR3 consists of 16 residues. Germline CDR1 DFQATT, CDR2 SNEGSKA (reference sequence). The junction had 11 bases not matched to a gene; V was cut back by 1 base and J by 3 bases. The time point was: persistent/refractory GD, antithyroid drugs over 5 years with positive TRAb. There was RNA extracted from PBMCs, and the TCR library was made from it. Library construction for TCR beta used iRepertoire HTBI primers and Arm-PCR of CDR3 regions. TCRdb reprocessed the multiplex PCR reads with MiXCR, giving one entry per CDR3 protein. The profile shows roughly 500,000 distinct CDR3 sequences, approximately 23% of them singletons. For this clonotype: Its matching antigen is unknown.

The specimen comprised peripheral blood mononuclear cells (PBMCs), sampled when the disease was refractory, from a patient treated with antithyroid drugs. The sequence derives from a female donor with Graves disease. V gene TRBV20-1 combines with J gene TRBJ2-7, with 8 bases aligning to TRBD1. CDR3 coding DNA: TGCAGTGCTAGAGGGACAGGGACAACCCGAGACTACGAGCAGTACTTC. It yields the protein CSARGTGTTRDYEQYF.